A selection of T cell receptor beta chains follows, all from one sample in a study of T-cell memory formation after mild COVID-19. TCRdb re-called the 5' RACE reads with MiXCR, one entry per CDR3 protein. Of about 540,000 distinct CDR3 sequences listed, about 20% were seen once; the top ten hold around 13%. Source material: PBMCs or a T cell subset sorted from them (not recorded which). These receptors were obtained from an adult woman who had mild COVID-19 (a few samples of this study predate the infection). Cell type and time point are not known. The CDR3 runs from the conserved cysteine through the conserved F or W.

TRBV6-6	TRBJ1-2	CASSYYTGQNYGYTF
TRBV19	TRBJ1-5	CASSQYSNQPQHF
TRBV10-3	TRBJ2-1	CAISDPNTADEQFF
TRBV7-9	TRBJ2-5	CACGTGLKETQYF
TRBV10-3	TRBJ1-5	CAISETFRDPNQPQHF
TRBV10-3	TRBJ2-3	CAIRLAGALTDTQYF
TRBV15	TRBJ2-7	CATSREGTGTYEQYF
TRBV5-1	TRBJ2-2	CASSLRGQGTGELFF
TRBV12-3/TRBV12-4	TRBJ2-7	CASSLAPVEHEQYF
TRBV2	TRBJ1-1	CASSLKMNTEAFF
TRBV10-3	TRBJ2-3	CAISEIQEPDTQYF
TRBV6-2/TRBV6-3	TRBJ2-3	CASSFGGILTDTQYF
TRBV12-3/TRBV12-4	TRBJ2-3	CASSLVGTSVGPDTQYF
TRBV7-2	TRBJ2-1	CASSPVRRSSYNEQFF
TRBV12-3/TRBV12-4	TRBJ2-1	CASRTTSGYNEQFF
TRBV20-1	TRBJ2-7	CSAGTSGNFGEQYF
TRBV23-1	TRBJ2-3	CARVQGRTDADTQYF
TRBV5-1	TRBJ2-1	CASVPTEGRAGEQFF
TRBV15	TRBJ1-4	CATSRDGRTEEKLFF
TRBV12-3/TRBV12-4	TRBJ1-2	CATRTGIGYTF
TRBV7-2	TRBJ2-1	CASSFLNEQFF
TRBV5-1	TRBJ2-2	CASSSNMDRPTGELFF
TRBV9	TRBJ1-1	CASSVAGAKNTEAFF
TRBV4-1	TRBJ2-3	CASSPSQLATLADTQYF
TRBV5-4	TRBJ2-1	CASSGLSGSYNEQFF
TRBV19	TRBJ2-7	CASSIAFEAENYEQYF
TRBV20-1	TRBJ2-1	CSAEGYYRENEQFF